This T cell receptor (beta chain) was sequenced during a study of neurological immune-mediated disorders. Overall study findings and caveats: The expanded clones of different subjects shared no CDR3 amino acid sequences (suggesting private repertoires in all groups).

The CDR3 spans 14 residues. Germline V CDR1 and CDR2: DFQATT, SNEGSKA (reference sequence). With 6 bases clipped from V and 6 bases from J, the junction kept 6 bases outside the gene matches. TCRdb recomputed calls from the 5' RACE reads with MiXCR, one row per CDR3 protein. The table has roughly 36,000 distinct CDR3 sequences, 7% to 8.5% seen once. This clonotype appeared many times. What it binds is not known. The chain links TRBV20-1 to TRBJ2-1; 12 positions agree with TRBD2. This sequence originates from a man in his forties or fifties in good health. The sequenced material came from CD4+ T cells from blood. CDR3 coding DNA: TGCAGTGCCCTGACTAGCGGGAGTGTCAATGAGCAGTTCTTC. Protein sequence: CSALTSGSVNEQFF.